Listed below are T cell receptor beta chains from one sample, sequenced in a study of post-analysis software for immune sequencing data. MiXCR, run by TCRdb on the PCR reads, gives a single entry per CDR3 protein. The sample comprises roughly 800,000 distinct CDR3 sequences, about half of which are singletons, and 4.9% rests with the top ten. Sequencing was performed on blood. All receptors come from a girl aged 10-17 years with multiple sclerosis. CDR3s include the opening cysteine and the closing phenylalanine or tryptophan. The order of the fields is D gene, V gene, J gene, clone size, CDR3 protein, CDR3 DNA. The D gene is left open where the match is weak. Expanded clones get a size class; other rows say once, few or many, or leave the size out.

>.|TRBV29-1|TRBJ1-2|once
CSVERGAGYGYTF
TGCAGCGTTGAGAGGGGGGCTGGCTATGGCTACACCTTC
>TRBD2|TRBV29-1|TRBJ2-1|many
CSAREGDWNEQFF
TGCAGCGCCCGGGAGGGGGATTGGAATGAGCAGTTCTTC
>.|TRBV29-1|TRBJ2-1|few
CSVETGRYNEQFF
TGCAGCGTTGAAACAGGGAGATACAATGAGCAGTTCTTC
>.|TRBV24-1|TRBJ2-5|few
CATSGQHQETQYF
TGTGCCACCAGTGGACAACACCAAGAGACCCAGTACTTC
>.|TRBV9|TRBJ2-7|.
CASSVGDPRLYEQYF
TGTGCCAGCAGCGTAGGGGACCCGAGACTCTACGAGCAGTACTTC
>.|TRBV28|TRBJ2-2|.
CASSFLMRGTGELFF
TGTGCCAGCAGTTTCCTGATGAGGGGGACCGGGGAGCTGTTTTTT
>TRBD2|TRBV7-2|TRBJ2-7|.
CASSPRLAGAGEQYF
TGTGCCAGCAGCCCTCGACTAGCGGGAGCGGGGGAGCAGTACTTC
>.|TRBV5-6|TRBJ1-2|.
CASSLVQGGGYTF
TGTGCCAGCAGCTTAGTACAAGGCGGTGGCTACACCTTC
>.|TRBV27|TRBJ2-7|.
CASSLVAGTYEQYF
TGTGCCAGCAGTTTAGTGGCGGGGACCTACGAGCAGTACTTC
>.|TRBV20-1|TRBJ2-3|once
CSARDLVGIFTDTQYF
TGCAGTGCTAGAGATCTTGTAGGGATCTTCACAGATACGCAGTATTTT
>.|TRBV6-5|TRBJ2-1|.
CASSYGGPDGEQFF
TGTGCCAGCAGTTACGGCGGCCCCGACGGTGAGCAGTTCTTC
>.|TRBV7-9|TRBJ2-3|.
CASSSKTGHSTDTQYF
TGTGCCAGCAGCTCAAAGACGGGACACAGCACAGATACGCAGTATTTT
>.|TRBV27|TRBJ2-7|few
CASSLAGAYPYEQYF
TGTGCCAGCAGTTTGGCGGGGGCCTATCCTTACGAGCAGTACTTC
>.|TRBV5-6|TRBJ2-7|few
CASSNTGFYEQYF
TGTGCCAGCAGCAATACAGGGTTCTACGAGCAGTACTTC
>.|TRBV12-3/TRBV12-4|TRBJ2-3|.
CASSRQRTDTQYF
TGTGCCAGCAGCCGACAGCGCACAGATACGCAGTATTTT
>.|TRBV20-1|TRBJ2-5|.
CSASSRQTQETQYF
TGCAGTGCTAGCAGCCGACAAACTCAAGAGACCCAGTACTTC
>.|TRBV4-1|TRBJ2-1|.
CASSQDWGQAYNEQFF
TGCGCCAGCAGCCAAGATTGGGGCCAAGCCTACAATGAGCAGTTCTTC
>TRBD2|TRBV28|TRBJ2-4|few
CASSLRRSGSGYEQYF
TGTGCCAGCAGTTTAAGGCGAAGCGGGAGTGGGTATGAGCAGTACTTC
>.|TRBV7-9|TRBJ2-1|few
CTSSVEFRGAGYNEQFF
TGTACCAGCAGCGTCGAGTTTCGGGGGGCAGGGTACAATGAGCAGTTCTTC
>.|TRBV7-2|TRBJ1-5|.
CASSLLVWGQPQHF
TGTGCCAGCAGCTTATTGGTGTGGGGCCAGCCCCAGCATTTT
>.|TRBV6-2/TRBV6-3|TRBJ1-4|once
CASSLDGPTNEKLFF
TGTGCCAGCAGTCTAGACGGACCAACTAATGAAAAACTGTTTTTT
>.|TRBV7-6|TRBJ2-7|.
CASSLGERRLDEQYF
TGTGCCAGCAGCTTAGGGGAGAGGCGTTTAGACGAGCAGTACTTC
>TRBD1|TRBV27|TRBJ1-1|.
CASSLATGATEAFF
TGTGCCAGCAGTTTAGCGACAGGGGCCACTGAAGCTTTCTTT
>.|TRBV4-1|TRBJ1-5|.
CASSQETPGQPQHF
TGCGCCAGCAGCCAAGAAACCCCGGGCCAGCCCCAGCATTTT
>.|TRBV6-2/TRBV6-3|TRBJ2-1|.
CASSLNLKGFRGQFF
TGTGCCAGCAGTTTAAATCTAAAGGGATTCAGGGGGCAGTTCTTC
>.|TRBV5-5|TRBJ1-2|few
CASSNRETYGYTF
TGTGCCAGCAGCAACCGGGAGACCTATGGCTACACCTTC
>TRBD2|TRBV7-2|TRBJ2-1|.
CASSLAGVINEQFF
TGTGCCAGCAGCTTGGCGGGGGTTATCAATGAGCAGTTCTTC
>TRBD1|TRBV29-1|TRBJ2-4|.
CSVERQGRNIQYF
TGCAGCGTTGAAAGACAGGGGAGAAACATTCAGTACTTC
>TRBD1|TRBV9|TRBJ2-5|.
CASGTGEETQYF
TGTGCCAGCGGGACAGGCGAAGAGACCCAGTACTTC
>TRBD2|TRBV20-1|TRBJ2-3|.
CSASELAGRTDTQYF
TGCAGTGCTTCGGAGCTAGCGGGGCGCACAGATACGCAGTATTTT
>TRBD1|TRBV6-6|TRBJ1-2|few
CASRPNRDSYGYTF
TGTGCCAGCAGACCAAACCGGGACAGCTATGGCTACACCTTC
>TRBD2|TRBV6-5|TRBJ2-3|.
CANTGGRGSADTQYF
TGTGCCAACACGGGGGGTAGAGGGAGCGCAGATACGCAGTATTTT
>TRBD2|TRBV20-1|TRBJ2-7|few
CSANPSGPSYEQYF
TGCAGTGCTAACCCTAGCGGCCCTTCCTACGAGCAGTACTTC
>TRBD2|TRBV10-3|TRBJ2-1|.
CAISEGNGRADNEQFF
TGTGCCATCAGTGAGGGAAACGGGAGGGCCGACAATGAGCAGTTCTTC
>TRBD2|TRBV27|TRBJ2-1|.
CASSLSGGEAYNKQFF
TGTGCCAGCAGTTTATCTGGGGGGGAAGCCTACAATAAGCAGTTCTTC
>TRBD1|TRBV29-1|TRBJ1-1|few
CSVQRTGDTEAFF
TGCAGCGTTCAACGGACAGGAGACACTGAAGCTTTCTTT
>.|TRBV7-3|TRBJ2-5|.
CASSSDWGETQYF
TGTGCCAGCAGCTCAGACTGGGGCGAGACCCAGTACTTC